These T cell receptor beta chains were read from a single sample in a study of T cells in Graves' hyperthyroidism and ophthalmopathy. From the multiplex PCR reads, TCRdb called clonotypes with MiXCR, one entry per CDR3 protein. The table records more than 350,000 distinct CDR3 sequences, roughly 15% of them present only once. The sequenced material came from blood. Every receptor here comes from a woman in her fifties or sixties with Graves' ophthalmopathy. Both conserved end residues are part of each CDR3. D genes are given only for firm matches. The size field is filled for only some rows; it gives once, few, many or a size class.

size: once; V: TRBV27; D: TRBD2; J: TRBJ2-1; DNA: TGTGCCAGCAGTACAAGCGGGAAGTCCTACAATGAGCAGTTCTTC; CDR3: CASSTSGKSYNEQFF
size: once; V: TRBV20-1; D: TRBD2; J: TRBJ2-5; DNA: TGCAGTGCTTACTCGACTAGCGGGAGGGCCGTGGAGATCCAGTACTTC; CDR3: CSAYSTSGRAVEIQYF
size: many; V: TRBV7-9; D: NA; J: TRBJ2-3; DNA: TGTGCCAGCCCCCCCACGGAAGGATTAGATACGCAGTATTTT; CDR3: CASPPTEGLDTQYF
size: few; V: TRBV12-3/TRBV12-4; D: TRBD1; J: TRBJ1-5; DNA: TGTGCCAGCAGCTCGGAGACAGGGGCGGGCAATCAGCCCCAGCATTTT; CDR3: CASSSETGAGNQPQHF
size: many; V: TRBV7-2; D: TRBD2; J: TRBJ2-7; DNA: TGTGCCAGCAGCGGGACTAGCGGTTACGAGCAGTACTTC; CDR3: CASSGTSGYEQYF
size: many; V: TRBV6-1; D: TRBD2; J: TRBJ2-3; DNA: TGTGCCAGCAGTCGGGGACTAGCGGCTTCTAGCACAGATACGCAGTATTTT; CDR3: CASSRGLAASSTDTQYF
size: many; V: TRBV7-8; D: NA; J: TRBJ2-1; DNA: TGTGCCAGCAGCCCCCGACGGGGGCGGTTTAATGAGCAGTTCTTC; CDR3: CASSPRRGRFNEQFF
size: many; V: TRBV4-1; D: NA; J: TRBJ2-7; DNA: TGTGCCAGCAGCCAAGGGCGCTCCTACGAGCAGTACTTC; CDR3: CASSQGRSYEQYF
size: NA; V: TRBV6-7; D: NA; J: TRBJ2-7; DNA: TGTGCCAGCAGTTACTCTTCAATCTCCTACGAGCAGTACTTC; CDR3: CASSYSSISYEQYF
size: many; V: TRBV5-5; D: NA; J: TRBJ2-7; DNA: TGTGCCAGCGACTTGGCCTGGGGCGGACCCCTCGGCGAGCAGTACTTC; CDR3: CASDLAWGGPLGEQYF
size: few; V: TRBV24-1; D: NA; J: TRBJ2-3; DNA: TGTGCCACCAGTGGGGGGTGGGCCACAGATACGCAGTATTTT; CDR3: CATSGGWATDTQYF
size: many; V: TRBV20-1; D: TRBD2; J: TRBJ2-1; DNA: TGCAGTGCTAGACTTCCGGGGGGGAGCTCCTACAATGAGCAGTTCTTC; CDR3: CSARLPGGSSYNEQFF
size: many; V: TRBV6-1; D: TRBD1; J: TRBJ2-1; DNA: TGTGCCAGCAGTGAAAGCGGCGGACAGGGACCTTACAATGAGCAGTTCTTC; CDR3: CASSESGGQGPYNEQFF
size: many; V: TRBV5-8; D: NA; J: TRBJ1-1; DNA: TGTGCCAGCAGCCCACAATCGGGACCGTCGAACACTGAAGCTTTCTTT; CDR3: CASSPQSGPSNTEAFF
size: NA; V: TRBV20-1; D: TRBD2; J: TRBJ2-5; DNA: TGCAGTGCTCATCATAGCGGGAGGGAAGAGACCCAGTACTTC; CDR3: CSAHHSGREETQYF
size: many; V: TRBV19; D: TRBD2; J: TRBJ2-5; DNA: TGTGCCAGTTCGACTAGCGGGATTCCAGAGACCCAGTACTTC; CDR3: CASSTSGIPETQYF
size: few; V: TRBV5-1; D: TRBD1; J: TRBJ2-7; DNA: TGCGCCAGCAGCTTGGCTCGGACAGGGGGCACTGCCGAGCAGTACTTC; CDR3: CASSLARTGGTAEQYF
size: NA; V: TRBV6-4; D: NA; J: TRBJ2-7; DNA: TGTGCCAGCAGGGTGGGGACCTACGAGCAGTACTTC; CDR3: CASRVGTYEQYF
size: many; V: TRBV5-1; D: NA; J: TRBJ1-1; DNA: TGCGCCAGCAGCTTGGTGGGGCAGGCTAACACTGAAGCTTTCTTT; CDR3: CASSLVGQANTEAFF
size: many; V: TRBV12-3/TRBV12-4; D: NA; J: TRBJ2-3; DNA: TGTGCCAGCAGTTTCCGCAGGACGGGTTTCAGAGGAACAGATACGCAGTATTTT; CDR3: CASSFRRTGFRGTDTQYF
size: NA; V: TRBV4-1; D: TRBD1; J: TRBJ2-2; DNA: TGCGCCAGCAGACAGGGGGCCGGCACCGGGGAGCTGTTTTTT; CDR3: CASRQGAGTGELFF
size: NA; V: TRBV19; D: NA; J: TRBJ1-5; DNA: TGTGCCACCTCCCCGGGACCGGGAAGCAATCAGCCCCAGCATTTT; CDR3: CATSPGPGSNQPQHF
size: NA; V: TRBV11-2; D: TRBD1; J: TRBJ1-2; DNA: TGTGCCAGCAGCCCCCGGGAGGGGGCGTTTGGTGGCTACACCTTC; CDR3: CASSPREGAFGGYTF
size: few; V: TRBV20-1; D: NA; J: TRBJ1-1; DNA: TGCAGTGCCCGCCCTTGGAGCACTGAAGCTTTCTTT; CDR3: CSARPWSTEAFF
size: many; V: TRBV18; D: TRBD1; J: TRBJ1-3; DNA: TGTGCCAGCTCACCCGGACAGGGGTCTGGAAACACCATATATTTT; CDR3: CASSPGQGSGNTIYF
size: NA; V: TRBV6-2/TRBV6-3; D: NA; J: TRBJ1-5; DNA: TGTGCCAGCATAAGAGGTGGCAATCAGCCCCGGCATTTT; CDR3: CASIRGGNQPRHF
size: NA; V: TRBV30; D: TRBD2; J: TRBJ2-7; DNA: TGTGCTTCCGGGTTCGGGAGGGCCCCCTACGAGCAGTACTTC; CDR3: CASGFGRAPYEQYF
size: many; V: TRBV6-1; D: NA; J: TRBJ2-3; DNA: TGTGCCAGCAGTGTCCTAGATACGCAGTATTTT; CDR3: CASSVLDTQYF
size: many; V: TRBV27; D: NA; J: TRBJ2-5; DNA: TGTGCCAGCACCACGTACCGGGACGGGGGTCAAGAGACCCAGTACTTC; CDR3: CASTTYRDGGQETQYF
size: many; V: TRBV28; D: TRBD2; J: TRBJ2-1; DNA: TGTGCCAGCAATTTGCGGGAGAGTGGTGAGCAGTTCTTC; CDR3: CASNLRESGEQFF
size: many; V: TRBV2; D: TRBD2; J: TRBJ2-5; DNA: TGTGCCAGCAGCGAGGTACTAGCGAGGGAGGGAGAGACCCAGTACTTC; CDR3: CASSEVLAREGETQYF